The entry below describes one T cell receptor beta chain. What it recognizes is unknown. Sequencing used immunoSEQ multiplex PCR; TCRdb keeps in-frame clones, though not all of them. Seen here are 170,000 or so clones, 75% to 95% observed once, and the top ten hold more than 1.3%. CDR3 length: 12 amino acids. Germline lookup yields CDR1 MNHNS and CDR2 SASEGT. V was clipped by 2 bases and J by 14 bases, with 13 bases between them. This specimen comes from a study of T cell responses to AZD1222 COVID-19 vaccine. General study findings and limits: At study baseline, merely six AZD1222 recipients were seropositive.

The material sequenced was peripheral blood, taken on day 0 of AZD1222 vaccination. The TCR was taken from an adult in good health. The V call is TRBV6-1, the J call TRBJ2-4; D is uncertain. The CDR3 region is CASSELDVRKYF. CDR3 nucleotide sequence: TGTGCCAGCAGTGAATTGGATGTACGGAAGTACTTC.